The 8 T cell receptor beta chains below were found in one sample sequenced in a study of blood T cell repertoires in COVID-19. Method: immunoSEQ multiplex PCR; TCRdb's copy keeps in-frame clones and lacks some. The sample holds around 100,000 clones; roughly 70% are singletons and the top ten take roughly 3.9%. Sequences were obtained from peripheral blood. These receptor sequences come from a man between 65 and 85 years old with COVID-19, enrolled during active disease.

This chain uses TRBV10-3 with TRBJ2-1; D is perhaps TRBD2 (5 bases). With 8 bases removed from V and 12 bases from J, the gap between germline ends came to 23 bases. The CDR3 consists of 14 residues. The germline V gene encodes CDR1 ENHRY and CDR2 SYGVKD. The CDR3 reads CAIGRTLRVQPQFF. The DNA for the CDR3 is TGTGCCATCGGAAGGACTCTGAGAGTCCAACCGCAGTTCTTC.

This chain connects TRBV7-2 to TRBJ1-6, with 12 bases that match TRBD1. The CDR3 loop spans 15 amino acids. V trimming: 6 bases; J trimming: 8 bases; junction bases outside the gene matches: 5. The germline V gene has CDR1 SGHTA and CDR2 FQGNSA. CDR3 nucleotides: TGTGCCAGCAGGTGGGGACAGGGGGCTGATTCACCCCTCCACTTT. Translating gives CASRWGQGADSPLHF.

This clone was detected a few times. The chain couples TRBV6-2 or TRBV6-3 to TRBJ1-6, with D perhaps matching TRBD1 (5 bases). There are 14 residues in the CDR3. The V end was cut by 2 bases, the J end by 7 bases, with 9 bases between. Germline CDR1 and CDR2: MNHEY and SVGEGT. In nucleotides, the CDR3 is TGTGCCAGCAGTTACGGGCCAGGGAATTCACCCCTCCACTTT. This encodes CASSYGPGNSPLHF.

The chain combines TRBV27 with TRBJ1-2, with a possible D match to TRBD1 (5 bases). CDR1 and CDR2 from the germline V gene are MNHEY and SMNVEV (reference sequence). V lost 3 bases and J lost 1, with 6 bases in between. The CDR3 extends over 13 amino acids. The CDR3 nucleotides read TGTGCCAGCAGTTTTCAGGGTAACTATGGCTACACCTTC. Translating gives CASSFQGNYGYTF.

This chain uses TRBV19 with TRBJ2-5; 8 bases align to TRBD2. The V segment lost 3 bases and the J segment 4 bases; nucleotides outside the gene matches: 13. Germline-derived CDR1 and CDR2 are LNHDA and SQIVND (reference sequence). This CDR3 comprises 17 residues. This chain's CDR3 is CASSILGGGAGVETQYF. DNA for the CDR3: TGTGCCAGTAGTATTTTAGGTGGCGGAGCGGGAGTAGAGACCCAGTACTTC.

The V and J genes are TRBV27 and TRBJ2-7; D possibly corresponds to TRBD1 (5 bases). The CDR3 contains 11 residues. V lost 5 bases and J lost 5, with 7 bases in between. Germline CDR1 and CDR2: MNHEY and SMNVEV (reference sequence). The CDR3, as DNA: TGTGCCAGCAGTCACAGGCACGAGCAGTACTTC. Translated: CASSHRHEQYF.

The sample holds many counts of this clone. The CDR3 loop reads CASTLGLAAYYNEQFF. DNA for the CDR3: TGTGCCAGCACCCTCGGCCTAGCGGCCTACTACAATGAGCAGTTCTTC. The chain has TRBV7-9 and TRBJ2-1, with TRBD2 matching 7 bases. CDR3 length: 16 amino acids. From germline, CDR1 is SEHNR and CDR2 FQNEAQ (reference sequence). V lost 7 bases to trimming and J lost 3 bases; unmatched junction nucleotides: 12. The full variable domain, its missing parts supplied by reference TRBV7-9 and TRBJ2-1, is DTGVSQNPRHKITKRGQNVTFRCDPISEHNRLYWYRQTLGQGPEFLTYFQNEAQLEKSRLLSDRFSAERPKGSFSTLEIQRTEQGDSAMYLCASTLGLAAYYNEQFFGPGTRLTVL.

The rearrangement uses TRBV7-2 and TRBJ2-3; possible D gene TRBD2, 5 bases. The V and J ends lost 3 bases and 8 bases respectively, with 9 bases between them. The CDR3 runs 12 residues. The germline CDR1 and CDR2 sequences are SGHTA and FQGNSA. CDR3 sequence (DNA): TGTGCCAGCAGCTTGTTCGGAGGTACGCAGTATTTT. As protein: CASSLFGGTQYF.